This T cell receptor (beta chain) was captured in a study of T cell responses to AZD1222 COVID-19 vaccine. Study results and limitations: Repertoire sampling occurred only after the peak T cell response. A mostly white British donor set with more females was recruited, and clonal diversity was possibly underestimated. Nearly half of unique spike-specific TCRs reportedly avoided B.1.351 and B.1.1.7 mutated regions.

CDR3 length equals 15 residues. CDR1 is SGHRS and CDR2 is YFSETQ in the germline V gene. With 3 bases removed from V and 3 bases from J, the gap between germline ends came to 12 bases. A note on this clone: Antigen unknown.

Method: immunoSEQ multiplex PCR; TCRdb's copy keeps in-frame clones and lacks some. The sample records some 150,000 clones, about 93% being singletons. The J gene is TRBJ1-4, the V gene TRBV5-1; D not certain. The specimen was peripheral blood, collected on day 0 of AZD1222 vaccination. The TCR originated in an adult in good health. The DNA of the CDR3 is TGCGCCAGCAGCTCCGGCCTAGCGGCTAATGAAAAACTGTTTTTT. This codes for CASSSGLAANEKLFF. Drawing the rest from reference TRBV5-1 and TRBJ1-4, the complete variable domain is KAGVTQTPRYLIKTRGQQVTLSCSPISGHRSVSWYQQTPGQGLQFLFEYFSETQRNKGNFPGRFSGRQFSNSRSEMNVSTLELGDSALYLCASSSGLAANEKLFFGSGTQLSVL.